This TCR beta chain was obtained from a study of cytomegalovirus exposure and HLA in healthy donors. Background on the study: Out of around 360 genotyped donors, roughly 78% belonged to the Caucasian-associated ancestry cluster. Points from the study as a whole: Across donors, most TCRs were seen rarely, yet some public ones were widespread. Later analysis associated a missense DCLRE1C variant with TCR beta V- and J-gene trimming.

In regard to this clone: Its matching antigen is unknown.

The CDR3 length is 16 residues. This PCR relied on a set of 60 Vbeta primers and 13 Jbeta primers. The data were produced by immunoSEQ multiplex PCR, yet TCRdb's version contains in-frame clones alone and is incomplete. The sample carries tens of thousands of clones, about four fifths recorded once. This TCR derives from a woman between 40 and 50 years old in good health and CMV-seronegative. Sequences were obtained from PBMCs. This chain uses TRBV12-1 with TRBJ1-1; TRBD1 is taken as the D call from the table, unchecked against the DNA. TRBV12-1 is marked as a pseudogene. The CDR3 loop is CASSFRDRVVWGEAFF. The DNA for the CDR3 is TGTGCCAGCAGCTTTCGGGACAGGGTTGTATGGGGTGAAGCTTTCTTT.